This record covers a single TCR beta chain. Clones were read by immunoSEQ multiplex PCR, and TCRdb kept only the in-frame ones, dropping some. The sample has some 14,000 clones, 60% to 80% seen once. The record originates from a study of neoadjuvant anti-PD-1 for oral cavity cancer. Per germline, CDR1 SGHVS and CDR2 FQNEAQ. The CDR3 extends over 11 amino acids. The V end lost 6 bases, the J end lost 11 bases, and 8 bases lay between the germline ends. The sample was PBMCs, taken before nivolumab (anti-PD-1) treatment. The J gene is TRBJ1-6, the V gene TRBV7-8, with D possibly being TRBD1 (5 bases). The sequence was collected from a person between 40 and 85 years old with oral cavity squamous cell carcinoma. The CDR3, as DNA: TGTGCCAGCAGTGAAGGGGCACCCCTCCACTTT. Translation gives CASSEGAPLHF.